The 28 T cell receptor beta chains listed next were all sequenced from one sample in a study of neurological immune-mediated disorders. TCRdb re-derived calls from the 5' RACE reads in MiXCR, one entry per CDR3 protein. This sample has 54,000 or so distinct CDR3 sequences, with 3% to 4.5% found just once. The sample consisted of PBMCs. The receptors were sampled from a man between 60 and 70 years old with multiple sclerosis.

Ten or more counts support this clonotype. The chain combines TRBV28 with TRBJ2-4; D gene uncertain. From germline, CDR1 is MDHEN and CDR2 SYDVKM. The CDR3 has 14 amino acids. V lost 6 bases and J lost 5, with 14 bases in between. In DNA form, the CDR3 reads TGTGCCAGCAGCCATCCCGAAGACCAAAACATTCAGTACTTC. It translates to CASSHPEDQNIQYF.

This clonotype has a count of ten or more. This chain uses TRBV20-1 with TRBJ2-3, with D possibly being TRBD2 (5 bases). Germline-derived CDR1 and CDR2 are DFQATT and SNEGSKA (reference sequence). V was cut by 3 bases and J by 5 bases, with 12 bases left in between. The CDR3 length is 13 residues. The CDR3 is CSASRAGGDTQYF. The CDR3 nucleotides are TGCAGTGCTAGTCGGGCGGGCGGAGATACGCAGTATTTT.

This clonotype showed up many times. The chain uses TRBV11-2 and TRBJ2-4; D perhaps matches TRBD2 (6 bases). The CDR3 totals 17 residues. Germline CDR1 and CDR2: SGHAT and FQNNGV. The germline V and J ends were trimmed by 1 base and 0 bases, with 13 bases remaining between them. CDR3 region: CASSLGVGGLAKNIQYF. As DNA, the CDR3 is TGTGCCAGCAGCTTAGGGGTTGGGGGGTTAGCCAAAAACATTCAGTACTTC. Full variable domain (outside the CDR3, taken from reference TRBV11-2 and TRBJ2-4): EAGVAQSPRYKIIEKRQSVAFWCNPISGHATLYWYQQILGQGPKLLIQFQNNGVVDDSQLPKDRFSAERLKGVDSTLKIQPAKLEDSAVYLCASSLGVGGLAKNIQYFGAGTRLSVL.

In its sample, this clonotype was seen many times. The genes are TRBV24-1 and TRBJ2-1; D possibly corresponds to TRBD1 (5 bases). This CDR3 is built from 15 residues. V shed 9 bases and J shed 7 bases, with 21 bases lying between them. The V gene's germline CDR1 is KGHDR and CDR2 SFDVKD. CDR3 nucleotide sequence: TGTGCCACCTCTATAGGGGCTTCTTGGGCGAATGAGCAGTTCTTC. It is translated as CATSIGASWANEQFF.

This clonotype occurred many times. This chain links TRBV5-1 with TRBJ2-6; D might be TRBD1 (6 bases). V dropped 3 bases and J dropped 0 bases, with 28 bases sitting between them. This CDR3 comprises 22 residues. CDR1 SGHRS and CDR2 YFSETQ come from the germline V gene. The CDR3 loop is CASSSSAAPKDRAFSGANVLTF. The CDR3 nucleotides are TGCGCCAGCAGCTCCTCAGCGGCCCCAAAGGACAGAGCATTCTCTGGGGCCAACGTCCTGACTTTC.

This clonotype occurred many times. Relative to the germline gene, one junction end is altered; a read error may explain this. The chain combines TRBV20-1 with TRBJ2-2; 10 bases map to TRBD2. The CDR3 is 16 amino acids. Germline CDR1 is DFQATT and CDR2 is SNEGSKA (reference sequence). The CDR3 protein is CSARDPGLAKTGELFF. The CDR3 coding sequence is TGCAGTGCTAGAGACCCGGGACTAGCGAAAACCGGGGAGCTGTTTTTT.

The chain links TRBV28 to TRBJ2-1; D may be TRBD2 (8 bases). Germline CDR1 MDHEN, CDR2 SYDVKM. V dropped 6 bases and J dropped 4 bases, with 16 bases sitting between them. The length of the CDR3 is 15 residues. Here the CDR3 DNA reads TGTGCCAGCAGACGTGCGGGGGGACAGTACAATGAGCAGTTCTTC. This translates into CASRRAGGQYNEQFF.

This clonotype was seen at least ten times. The chain combines TRBV7-2 with TRBJ2-3; D ambiguous. CDR3 length: 13 amino acids. Trimming took off 6 bases at V and 7 bases at J, with 14 bases between the two ends. Germline V gives CDR1 SGHTA, CDR2 FQGNSA. CDR3 nucleotide sequence: TGTGCCAGCAGACAATACCCCCTCAATACGCAGTATTTT. Its protein product is CASRQYPLNTQYF.

This clonotype was seen repeatedly, ten times or more. The chain recombines TRBV3-1 with TRBJ1-3, with D unclear. The CDR3 extends over 17 amino acids. In germline, CDR1 is LGHDT, CDR2 YNNKEL (reference sequence). V was pared by 1 base and J by 0 bases, with 13 bases between. The chain's CDR3 is CASSQGTSTSSGNTIYF. The CDR3 DNA is TGTGCCAGCAGCCAAGGGACTTCGACCAGCTCTGGAAACACCATATATTTT.

In its sample, this clonotype was seen many times. The chain employs TRBV12-3 or TRBV12-4 and TRBJ1-1; possibly TRBD1 for D (5 bases). This CDR3 has 14 amino acids. V was clipped by 3 bases and J by 4 bases, with 12 bases between them. The CDR3 nucleotides read TGTGCCAGCAGTTTTGGAGGGGCGAGCACTGAAGCTTTCTTT. Translating it yields CASSFGGASTEAFF.

In its sample, this clonotype was seen a few times. The rearrangement joins TRBV20-1 to TRBJ1-1; TRBD1 is a possible D gene (5 bases). Germline V gives CDR1 DFQATT, CDR2 SNEGSKA (reference sequence). CDR3 size: 11 residues. Between the trimmed V and J ends, which lost 6 bases and 10 bases, there was a span of 15 bases. The CDR3 region is CSAVLRGGAFF. As DNA, the CDR3 is TGCAGTGCGGTCCTACGCGGGGGAGCTTTCTTT.

This clonotype was found a few times. V usage is TRBV12-3 or TRBV12-4 and J usage is TRBJ2-2; D remains unclear. Trimming took off 5 bases at V and 4 bases at J, with 14 bases between the two ends. The CDR3 runs 15 residues. CDR3 residues: CASSRTGQRTGELFF. The CDR3 DNA is TGTGCCAGCAGTCGGACGGGTCAGCGCACCGGGGAGCTGTTTTTT.

This clonotype appeared many times. This chain's CDR3 is CATEDSINQPQHF. Here the CDR3 DNA reads TGTGCCACCGAGGACAGCATCAATCAGCCCCAGCATTTT. The genes are TRBV28 and TRBJ1-5, with D possibly matching TRBD1 (6 bases). CDR1 is MDHEN and CDR2 is SYDVKM in the germline V gene. This CDR3 spans 13 amino acids. V was pared by 10 bases and J by 3 bases, with 13 bases between. Full variable domain (remainder filled in from reference TRBV28 and TRBJ1-5): DVKVTQSSRYLVKRTGEKVFLECVQDMDHENMFWYRQDPGLGLRLIYFSYDVKMKEKGDIPEGYSVSREKKERFSLILESASTNQTSMYLCATEDSINQPQHFGDGTRLSIL.

Ten or more counts support this clonotype. This chain uses TRBV6-1 with TRBJ2-1; D is unclear. CDR3 length: 12 amino acids. Trimming left V 1 base short and J 4 bases short, with 2 bases between. Germline CDR1 reads MNHNS; CDR2 reads SASEGT. CDR3 nucleotides: TGTGCCAGCAGTGAAGGTTACAATGAGCAGTTCTTC. This codes for CASSEGYNEQFF.

This clonotype came up many times. The genes are TRBV6-6 and TRBJ1-5, with D possibly TRBD1 on 6 matching bases. The V and J ends lost 6 bases and 3 bases respectively, with 21 bases between them. Germline V lookup: CDR1 MNHNY, CDR2 SVGAGI (reference sequence). This CDR3 is 17 amino acids long. The CDR3 spells CASSYLLGQLINQPQHF. The CDR3 DNA follows: TGTGCCAGCAGCTACCTACTCGGACAGCTTATCAATCAGCCCCAGCATTTT.

This clonotype was detected many times. This rearrangement joins TRBV3-1 to TRBJ2-5; unclear D gene. This CDR3 region has 16 residues. Trimming pared 1 base from V and 3 bases from J, leaving 15 bases between. Germline V gene sequence: CDR1 LGHDT, CDR2 YNNKEL (reference sequence). The CDR3 spells CASSQGDRTYKETQYF. The CDR3 DNA sequence: TGTGCCAGCAGCCAAGGGGATCGGACCTATAAAGAGACCCAGTACTTC.

A note on this clonotype: A read error may explain this, as a much larger clone is one base away. The CDR3 does not close with the conserved phenylalanine or tryptophan, likely indicating a read error. This chain uses TRBV5-1 with TRBJ1-2; TRBD1 matches 7 bases. The CDR3 has 14 amino acids. The germline CDR1 and CDR2 sequences are SGHRS and YFSETQ. With V trimmed by 4 bases and J by 2 bases, 5 bases remained unmatched. The CDR3 here is CASSPGQTNYGYTC. The CDR3 nucleotides read TGCGCCAGCAGCCCGGGACAGACAAACTATGGCTACACCTGC.

This clonotype has at least ten counts. J is TRBJ1-4 and V is TRBV20-1, with D hard to call. Germline loops: CDR1 DFQATT, CDR2 SNEGSKA (reference sequence). The CDR3 spans 12 residues. V shed 3 bases and J shed 8 bases, with 10 bases lying between them. The CDR3 region has the DNA TGCAGTGCTAGGACCGGGAACGAAAAACTGTTTTTT. Its protein is CSARTGNEKLFF.

This clonotype was observed many times. The chain is built from TRBV7-3 and TRBJ2-7; no clear D gene. This CDR3 comprises 15 residues. In germline, CDR1 is SGHTA, CDR2 FQGTGA. The V end was cut by 2 bases, the J end by 6 bases, with 17 bases between. The CDR3 region has the DNA TGTGCCAGCAGCTTACAAGTCTTGGCCCTCTCCGAGCAGTACTTC. Its protein is CASSLQVLALSEQYF.

This clonotype was observed many times. The chain recombines TRBV29-1 with TRBJ2-5; 7 bases are shared with TRBD1. CDR3 length equals 13 residues. V shed 4 bases, J shed 4 bases, and the junction held 6 bases outside the gene matches. Germline V CDR1 and CDR2: SQVTM, ANQGSEA. CDR3 residues: CSVARTGGETQYF. The CDR3 nucleotides are TGCAGCGTTGCCCGGACAGGAGGAGAGACCCAGTACTTC.

This clonotype showed up many times. The chain carries TRBV9 and TRBJ2-1; D is possibly TRBD1 (6 bases). Per germline, CDR1 SGDLS and CDR2 YYNGEE. This CDR3 region has 16 residues. Trimming stripped 2 bases from V and 4 bases from J, with 16 bases between. The CDR3 DNA follows: TGTGCCAGCAGCGTCGGACCGGGACATCTTTACAATGAGCAGTTCTTC. It codes for CASSVGPGHLYNEQFF.

The gene calls are TRBV12-5 and TRBJ1-3; D unclear. Trimming shortened V by 5 bases and J by 0 bases, and 5 bases separated the two germline ends. There are 13 residues in the CDR3. Germline lookup yields CDR1 LGHNT and CDR2 FRNRAP. The CDR3 reads CASGVGSGNTIYF. The CDR3 DNA sequence: TGTGCTAGTGGTGTAGGCTCTGGAAACACCATATATTTT.

There are a few counts of this clonotype. Possible read error: a much larger clone is one base away. The chain uses TRBV3-1 and TRBJ1-4; D not resolved. CDR1 LGHDT and CDR2 YNNKEL come from the germline V gene (reference sequence). V gave up 5 bases and J gave up 6 bases, with 16 bases separating them. CDR3 length: 15 amino acids. The CDR3 region has the DNA TGTGCCAGCAGCAAAGGATCAACCGGCCATGAAAAACTGTTTTTT. Protein product: CASSKGSTGHEKLFF.

In this sample, this clonotype turned up many times. For the CDR3, the DNA is TGCGCCAGCAGCTTCGGGCAGGGAACCGTGTCAAACACCATATATTTT. Translating it yields CASSFGQGTVSNTIYF. The chain joins TRBV5-1 to TRBJ1-3; D might be TRBD1 (5 bases). This CDR3 has 16 amino acids. Germline CDR1 SGHRS, CDR2 YFSETQ. The V end was cut by 2 bases, the J end by 6 bases, with 18 bases between.

This clonotype was counted ten times or more. The rearrangement joins TRBV12-3 or TRBV12-4 to TRBJ1-4; D is unresolved. Trimming shortened V by 2 bases and J by 8 bases, and 3 bases separated the two germline ends. The CDR3 has 11 amino acids. CDR3 amino acids: CASSLKEKLFF. The CDR3 coding sequence is TGTGCCAGCAGTTTAAAAGAAAAACTGTTTTTT.

In its sample, this clonotype was seen many times. The rearrangement uses TRBV7-2 and TRBJ1-6; 9 bases align to TRBD1. With V trimmed by 6 bases and J by 8 bases, 5 bases remained unmatched. The CDR3 loop spans 14 amino acids. Germline V lookup: CDR1 SGHTA, CDR2 FQGNSA. The CDR3 DNA reads as TGTGCCAGCAGTTCGGGACAGGGTGATTCACCCCTCCACTTT. Protein sequence: CASSSGQGDSPLHF.

Ten or more counts support this clonotype. The chain combines TRBV12-3 or TRBV12-4 with TRBJ1-3; no definite D call. Trimming took off 6 bases at V and 0 bases at J, with 12 bases between the two ends. The CDR3 totals 15 residues. The CDR3 nucleotides are TGTGCCAGCAGCTTTTCCCTTGGCTCTGGAAACACCATATATTTT. It encodes CASSFSLGSGNTIYF.

In this sample, this clonotype turned up many times. The V and J genes are TRBV20-1 and TRBJ2-7; TRBD2 is a possible D gene (6 bases). Trimming pared 3 bases from V and 3 bases from J, leaving 6 bases between. Germline V gene sequence: CDR1 DFQATT, CDR2 SNEGSKA (reference sequence). This CDR3 comprises 11 residues. Here the CDR3 DNA reads TGCAGTGCTAGGGGGGGCTACGAGCAGTACTTC. This encodes CSARGGYEQYF.